This T cell receptor beta chain was recorded in a study of blood T cell repertoires in COVID-19. Study overall: Nucleic acid was either cDNA or gDNA, and it came from T cells, B-cell-depleted T cells, or PBMCs.

In the study's own analysis: How many nucleated cells were present was estimated from reference gene primer amplification. Sequenced by immunoSEQ multiplex PCR; TCRdb stores in-frame clones only, minus some. From that table come the V and J calls and clone size; the DNA was used to work out D and trimming. The table has under 200,000 clones, approximately 83% seen once. This clone was counted between two and nine times. Germline-derived CDR1 and CDR2 are MNHEY and SVGEGT. V was shortened by 0 bases and J by 0 bases, with 12 bases between the two germline ends. The CDR3 is 17 amino acids. The rearrangement links TRBV6-2 or TRBV6-3 to TRBJ1-5; possibly TRBD1 for D (5 bases). The clonotype originates from a woman aged 55 to 70 with acute or convalescent COVID-19. Sequencing was done on a sample of peripheral blood. The CDR3 DNA is TGTGCCAGCAGTTACTCGATACGCAGGGATAGCAATCAGCCCCAGCATTTT. Translation gives CASSYSIRRDSNQPQHF.